These T cell receptor beta chains were read from a single sample in a study of early T cells in non-severe SARS-CoV-2 infection. TCRdb re-analysed the 5' RACE reads in MiXCR, keeping a single row per CDR3 protein. Of some 77,000 distinct CDR3 sequences listed, roughly 13% are singletons. Specimen: whole blood. Receptors originate from an adult who was a healthcare worker with PCR-confirmed SARS-CoV-2 infection or an uninfected control (not recorded which). The CDR3 runs from the conserved cysteine through the conserved F or W. Each record gives: clone size, D gene, J gene, V gene, CDR3 DNA, CDR3 protein. D genes are given only for firm matches. The listing skips clone size in some rows; elsewhere it reads once, few, many or a size class.

abundance: many; d_gene: -; j_gene: TRBJ2-7; v_gene: TRBV4-3; CDR3nt: TGCGCCAGCAGCCAAGAAGTAGACTCCTACGAGCAGTACTTC; CDR3aa: CASSQEVDSYEQYF
abundance: many; d_gene: TRBD1; j_gene: TRBJ2-1; v_gene: TRBV5-1; CDR3nt: TGCGCCAGCAGGCCAAGGACAGGGGGATTGTACAATGAGCAGTTCTTC; CDR3aa: CASRPRTGGLYNEQFF
abundance: few; d_gene: -; j_gene: TRBJ1-1; v_gene: TRBV28; CDR3nt: TGTGCCAGCAGCGCCCACAATGGAAGGAACACTGAAGCTTTCTTT; CDR3aa: CASSAHNGRNTEAFF
abundance: few; d_gene: TRBD2; j_gene: TRBJ2-1; v_gene: TRBV5-1; CDR3nt: TGCGCCAGCAGCTTGGGACCGACTAGCGGGGGAAACAATGAGCAGTTCTTC; CDR3aa: CASSLGPTSGGNNEQFF
abundance: many; d_gene: -; j_gene: TRBJ2-2; v_gene: TRBV24-1; CDR3nt: TGTGCCACCAGTGATTTAGGACACACCGGGGAGCTGTTTTTT; CDR3aa: CATSDLGHTGELFF
abundance: many; d_gene: TRBD1; j_gene: TRBJ2-5; v_gene: TRBV9; CDR3nt: TGTGCCAGCAGCGGCTTACAGGGGGCGCCCGGTGAGACCCAGTACTTC; CDR3aa: CASSGLQGAPGETQYF
abundance: many; d_gene: -; j_gene: TRBJ1-1; v_gene: TRBV7-9; CDR3nt: TGTGCCAGCTCATCCAATCGCGGCGGCTTCAACACTGAAGCTTTCTTT; CDR3aa: CASSSNRGGFNTEAFF
abundance: few; d_gene: -; j_gene: TRBJ1-6; v_gene: TRBV6-2/TRBV6-3; CDR3nt: TGTGCCACTTCGATCGGAGGGAATTCACCCCTCCACTTT; CDR3aa: CATSIGGNSPLHF
abundance: many; d_gene: -; j_gene: TRBJ2-5; v_gene: TRBV7-2; CDR3nt: TGTGCCAGCAGCCTACAGACAGGTTTTGGTGAGACCCAGTACTTC; CDR3aa: CASSLQTGFGETQYF
abundance: -; d_gene: TRBD1; j_gene: TRBJ2-5; v_gene: TRBV24-1; CDR3nt: TGTGCCACCCTCCGGGACAGGGTGTCTTGCGGGACCCAGTACTTC; CDR3aa: CATLRDRVSCGTQYF
abundance: few; d_gene: TRBD1; j_gene: TRBJ1-1; v_gene: TRBV5-6; CDR3nt: TGTGCCAGCAGCGTGGACAGGGACGAGGACACTGAAGCTTTCTTT; CDR3aa: CASSVDRDEDTEAFF
abundance: many; d_gene: -; j_gene: TRBJ2-2; v_gene: TRBV20-1; CDR3nt: TGCAGTGCTAGAGATCACGGGGGAACCGGGGAGCTGTTTTTT; CDR3aa: CSARDHGGTGELFF
abundance: many; d_gene: -; j_gene: TRBJ2-7; v_gene: TRBV27; CDR3nt: TGTGCCAGCAGTCTCCAGAGCTCCTACGAGCAGTACTTC; CDR3aa: CASSLQSSYEQYF
abundance: few; d_gene: TRBD2; j_gene: TRBJ2-1; v_gene: TRBV28; CDR3nt: TGTGCCAGCAGAGCGGGAGTAGCCTACAATGAGCAGTTCTTC; CDR3aa: CASRAGVAYNEQFF
abundance: many; d_gene: -; j_gene: TRBJ2-2; v_gene: TRBV30; CDR3nt: TGTGCCTGGAGTGTTTTAGCCCTGGGTCCCGGGGAGCTGTTTTTT; CDR3aa: CAWSVLALGPGELFF
abundance: many; d_gene: TRBD2; j_gene: TRBJ2-1; v_gene: TRBV11-2; CDR3nt: TGTGCCAGCAGCTTCACAGCGGGAGACGGCGGAGAGCAGTTCTTC; CDR3aa: CASSFTAGDGGEQFF
abundance: -; d_gene: -; j_gene: TRBJ2-1; v_gene: TRBV2; CDR3nt: TGTGCCAGCAGTGAGAGGGCGAATGAGCAGTTCTTC; CDR3aa: CASSERANEQFF
abundance: -; d_gene: -; j_gene: TRBJ2-1; v_gene: TRBV11-3; CDR3nt: TGTGCCAGCAGCAGTGCGGTCGGCTCCGGTGAGCAGTTCTTC; CDR3aa: CASSSAVGSGEQFF
abundance: -; d_gene: TRBD1; j_gene: TRBJ1-2; v_gene: TRBV7-2; CDR3nt: TGTGCCACTCGGGACAGAGCTAACTATGGCTACACCTTC; CDR3aa: CATRDRANYGYTF
abundance: -; d_gene: -; j_gene: TRBJ1-1; v_gene: TRBV7-9; CDR3nt: TGTGCCAGCAGCTTTCCTCGCAGCACTGAAGCTTTCTTT; CDR3aa: CASSFPRSTEAFF
abundance: few; d_gene: -; j_gene: TRBJ2-1; v_gene: TRBV4-3; CDR3nt: TGCGCCAGCAGCCAAGATGGAGGGGGAGCTCGGGTCTTC; CDR3aa: CASSQDGGGARVF
abundance: -; d_gene: -; j_gene: TRBJ2-2; v_gene: TRBV20-1; CDR3nt: TGCAGTGCTAGTTTCGCGGACTCCGGGGAGCTGTTTTTT; CDR3aa: CSASFADSGELFF
abundance: -; d_gene: TRBD2; j_gene: TRBJ2-3; v_gene: TRBV7-9; CDR3nt: TGTGCCAGCAGCCTACCTAGCGGGGGGGCCACAGATACGCAGTATTTT; CDR3aa: CASSLPSGGATDTQYF
abundance: many; d_gene: TRBD2; j_gene: TRBJ2-1; v_gene: TRBV11-2; CDR3nt: TGTGCCAGCAGCTTAGTTCCCCCTAGCGGGGTCCCTTCTGAGCAGTTCTTC; CDR3aa: CASSLVPPSGVPSEQFF
abundance: many; d_gene: -; j_gene: TRBJ2-2; v_gene: TRBV2; CDR3nt: TGTGCCAGCAGTGAATCGGGAATCGGGGAGCTGTTTTTT; CDR3aa: CASSESGIGELFF
abundance: -; d_gene: -; j_gene: TRBJ1-5; v_gene: TRBV28; CDR3nt: TGTGCCAGCAGTTTTCGGTACAGGGTCAATCAGCCCCAGCATTTT; CDR3aa: CASSFRYRVNQPQHF
abundance: few; d_gene: TRBD2; j_gene: TRBJ2-3; v_gene: TRBV20-1; CDR3nt: TGCAGTGCTCCGACGGCGGGAGGGAGCACAGATACGCAGTATTTT; CDR3aa: CSAPTAGGSTDTQYF
abundance: many; d_gene: TRBD2; j_gene: TRBJ2-2; v_gene: TRBV30; CDR3nt: TGTGCCTGGACCCCGGGACTAGCGGGGAGGATCGGGGAGCTGTTTTTT; CDR3aa: CAWTPGLAGRIGELFF
abundance: many; d_gene: TRBD1; j_gene: TRBJ1-1; v_gene: TRBV9; CDR3nt: TGTGCCAGCAGCCCCCGACAGGGGATGAACACTGAAGCTTTCTTT; CDR3aa: CASSPRQGMNTEAFF
abundance: many; d_gene: -; j_gene: TRBJ1-1; v_gene: TRBV13; CDR3nt: TGTGCCAGCAGCTTAAGCCCTCCTGTGGGGGCGAGGACTGAAGCTTTCTTT; CDR3aa: CASSLSPPVGARTEAFF
abundance: -; d_gene: TRBD1; j_gene: TRBJ1-1; v_gene: TRBV30; CDR3nt: TGTGCCTGGAGTGAGCCACAGGGGATGAACACTGAAGCTTTCTTT; CDR3aa: CAWSEPQGMNTEAFF
abundance: few; d_gene: -; j_gene: TRBJ1-1; v_gene: TRBV20-1; CDR3nt: TGCAGTGCTATGATGAGGGATGTGGGAGCTTTCTTT; CDR3aa: CSAMMRDVGAFF
abundance: few; d_gene: -; j_gene: TRBJ2-1; v_gene: TRBV11-2; CDR3nt: TGTGCCAGCAGCTTAGGGACTTCTCACTACAATGAGCAGTTCTTC; CDR3aa: CASSLGTSHYNEQFF
abundance: few; d_gene: TRBD2; j_gene: TRBJ2-1; v_gene: TRBV11-2; CDR3nt: TGTGCCAGCAGCTTTAGGGTTGGACTAGCGGGGGGACTCACCTACAATGAGCAGTTCTTC; CDR3aa: CASSFRVGLAGGLTYNEQFF
abundance: few; d_gene: -; j_gene: TRBJ1-1; v_gene: TRBV7-9; CDR3nt: TGTGCCAGCAGCTTAATGGTGATACAGGGCGAATACCGCACTGAAGCTTTCTTT; CDR3aa: CASSLMVIQGEYRTEAFF
abundance: many; d_gene: TRBD2; j_gene: TRBJ2-1; v_gene: TRBV27; CDR3nt: TGTGCCAGCAGCCTCAGCGGGAGCTCCTACAATGAGCAGTTCTTC; CDR3aa: CASSLSGSSYNEQFF
abundance: -; d_gene: -; j_gene: TRBJ2-3; v_gene: TRBV12-3/TRBV12-4; CDR3nt: TGTGCCAGCAGTTACAGGGGCACAGATACGCAGTATTTT; CDR3aa: CASSYRGTDTQYF
abundance: many; d_gene: -; j_gene: TRBJ2-7; v_gene: TRBV6-2/TRBV6-3; CDR3nt: TGTGCCAGCACCGACAGGTACGAGCAGTACTTC; CDR3aa: CASTDRYEQYF
abundance: many; d_gene: -; j_gene: TRBJ2-1; v_gene: TRBV7-2; CDR3nt: TGTGCCAGCATGTTTCACAATGAGCAGTTCTTC; CDR3aa: CASMFHNEQFF
abundance: many; d_gene: -; j_gene: TRBJ2-1; v_gene: TRBV7-8; CDR3nt: TGTGCCAGCAGCGGAATCGCCTTTGGGCAGTTCTTC; CDR3aa: CASSGIAFGQFF
abundance: many; d_gene: -; j_gene: TRBJ1-5; v_gene: TRBV19; CDR3nt: TGTGCCAGTAGTCTTTACCACGACAGGATTTTAGCGGGTAGCAATCAGCCCCAGCATTTT; CDR3aa: CASSLYHDRILAGSNQPQHF
abundance: many; d_gene: -; j_gene: TRBJ1-1; v_gene: TRBV7-7; CDR3nt: TGTGCTAGCAGCTTCGACCTGAACACTGAAGCTTTCTTT; CDR3aa: CASSFDLNTEAFF
abundance: many; d_gene: TRBD1; j_gene: TRBJ2-3; v_gene: TRBV29-1; CDR3nt: TGCAGCGTTTCGATCTCGGGACAGGGGGCAGATACGCAGTATTTT; CDR3aa: CSVSISGQGADTQYF
abundance: -; d_gene: -; j_gene: TRBJ1-5; v_gene: TRBV28; CDR3nt: TGTGCCAGCAGTTTATACGGCGGAGCAGGGTTTCAGCCCCAGCATTTT; CDR3aa: CASSLYGGAGFQPQHF
abundance: few; d_gene: -; j_gene: TRBJ1-6; v_gene: TRBV5-6; CDR3nt: TGTGCCAGCAGCTTGGCGGGGGGACCCTTGGGGGTTAATTCACCCCTCCACTTT; CDR3aa: CASSLAGGPLGVNSPLHF
abundance: -; d_gene: -; j_gene: TRBJ1-1; v_gene: TRBV29-1; CDR3nt: TGCAGCGTTGCCATAGTGAACACTGAAGCTTTCTTT; CDR3aa: CSVAIVNTEAFF
abundance: -; d_gene: -; j_gene: TRBJ2-3; v_gene: TRBV11-2; CDR3nt: TGTGCCAGCAGCCGAATGTCCGTGGATACGCAGTATTTT; CDR3aa: CASSRMSVDTQYF
abundance: -; d_gene: -; j_gene: TRBJ1-1; v_gene: TRBV5-1; CDR3nt: TGCGCCAGCAGCCGAGCAGGGATCACTGAAGCTTTCTTT; CDR3aa: CASSRAGITEAFF
abundance: many; d_gene: -; j_gene: TRBJ2-7; v_gene: TRBV7-8; CDR3nt: TGTGCCAGCAGCACCCTGACTGCCCCGCGCGAGCAGTACTTC; CDR3aa: CASSTLTAPREQYF
abundance: -; d_gene: -; j_gene: TRBJ1-1; v_gene: TRBV7-8; CDR3nt: TGTGCCAGCAGCTTGGGGTCCTTGCGAACAGGGAACACTGAAGCTTTCTTT; CDR3aa: CASSLGSLRTGNTEAFF
abundance: -; d_gene: -; j_gene: TRBJ1-1; v_gene: TRBV27; CDR3nt: TGTGCCAGCAGTTTATCGGTAAGGCGGTCCAACACTGAAGCTTTCTTT; CDR3aa: CASSLSVRRSNTEAFF
abundance: few; d_gene: TRBD1; j_gene: TRBJ1-2; v_gene: TRBV29-1; CDR3nt: TGCAGCGTTTCACAGGGGAGCTATGGCTACACCTTC; CDR3aa: CSVSQGSYGYTF
abundance: few; d_gene: -; j_gene: TRBJ1-2; v_gene: TRBV20-1; CDR3nt: TGCAGTGCAACTGGGAGGGGCTACACCTTC; CDR3aa: CSATGRGYTF